This TCR beta chain emerged from a study of metastatic and nonmetastatic thyroid tumors. TCRdb re-called clones via MiXCR from the PCR reads. The sample holds approximately 22,000 clones, around 16% seen once. This CDR3 has 13 amino acids. Germline CDR1 SGHAT, CDR2 FQNNGV. Between the trimmed V and J ends, which lost 1 base and 2 bases, there was a span of 6 bases. The sample holds many counts of this clone. Patients underwent thyroid surgery, and none had received any treatment before it. The sequence was collected from a female donor with papillary thyroid cancer or a benign thyroid nodule (not recorded which). Some clones in this sample may be carry-over from other donors' samples. Sequenced sample: tumor tissue. The J gene is TRBJ2-7, the V gene TRBV11-2, with D uncertain. This chain's CDR3 is CASSLAHTYEQYF. The CDR3, as DNA: TGTGCCAGCAGCTTAGCACATACCTACGAGCAGTACTTC. The variable domain in full, with the rest retrieved from reference TRBV11-2 and TRBJ2-7, is EAGVAQSPRYKIIEKRQSVAFWCNPISGHATLYWYQQILGQGPKLLIQFQNNGVVDDSQLPKDRFSAERLKGVDSTLKIQPAKLEDSAVYLCASSLAHTYEQYFGPGTRLTVT.